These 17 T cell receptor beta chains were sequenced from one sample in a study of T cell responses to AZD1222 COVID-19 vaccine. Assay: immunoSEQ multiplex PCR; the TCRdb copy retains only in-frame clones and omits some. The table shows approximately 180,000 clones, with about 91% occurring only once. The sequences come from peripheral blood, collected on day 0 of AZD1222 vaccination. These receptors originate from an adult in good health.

CDR3 sequence (DNA): TGTGCCAGCAGCCAAAACACCGGACGGAGCTATGGCTACACCTTC. Translating it yields CASSQNTGRSYGYTF. The chain has TRBV14 and TRBJ1-2; D remains unclear. Germline lookup yields CDR1 SGHDN and CDR2 FVKESK. The CDR3 has 15 amino acids. V shed 2 bases and J shed 4 bases, with 14 bases lying between them.

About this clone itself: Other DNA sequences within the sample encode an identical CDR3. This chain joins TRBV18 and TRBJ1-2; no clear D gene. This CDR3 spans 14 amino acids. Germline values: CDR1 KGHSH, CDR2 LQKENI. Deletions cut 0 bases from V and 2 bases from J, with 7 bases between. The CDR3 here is CASSPPVVNYGYTF. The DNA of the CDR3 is TGTGCCAGCTCACCACCGGTCGTCAACTATGGCTACACCTTC.

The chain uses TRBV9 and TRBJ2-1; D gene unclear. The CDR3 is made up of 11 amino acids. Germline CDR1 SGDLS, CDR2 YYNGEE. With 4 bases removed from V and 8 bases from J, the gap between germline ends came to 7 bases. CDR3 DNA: TGTGCCAGCAGCTCATTGGATGAGCAGTTCTTC. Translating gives CASSSLDEQFF.

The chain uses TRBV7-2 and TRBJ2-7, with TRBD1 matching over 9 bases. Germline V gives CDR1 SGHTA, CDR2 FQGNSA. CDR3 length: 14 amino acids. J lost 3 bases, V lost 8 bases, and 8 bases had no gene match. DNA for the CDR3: TGTGCCAGCCGACTACCGGGACAGGGCTACGAGCAGTACTTC. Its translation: CASRLPGQGYEQYF. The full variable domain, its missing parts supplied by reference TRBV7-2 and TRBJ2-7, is GAGVSQSPSNKVTEKGKDVELRCDPISGHTALYWYRQSLGQGLEFLIYFQGNSAPDKSGLPSDRFSAERTGGSVSTLTIQRTQQEDSAVYLCASRLPGQGYEQYFGPGTRLTVT.

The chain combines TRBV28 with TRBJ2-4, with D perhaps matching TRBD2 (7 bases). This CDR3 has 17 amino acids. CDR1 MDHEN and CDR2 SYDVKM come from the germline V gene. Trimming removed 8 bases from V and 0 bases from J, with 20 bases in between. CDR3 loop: CASQAGASGLAKNIQYF. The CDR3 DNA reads TGTGCCAGCCAGGCGGGGGCCAGCGGACTAGCCAAAAACATTCAGTACTTC.

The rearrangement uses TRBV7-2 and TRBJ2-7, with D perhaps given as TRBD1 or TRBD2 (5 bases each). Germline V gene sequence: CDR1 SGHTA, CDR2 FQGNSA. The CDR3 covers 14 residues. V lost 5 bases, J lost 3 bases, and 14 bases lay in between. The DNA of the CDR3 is TGTGCCAGCAGCCCATCGGGACCAAGCTACGAGCAGTACTTC. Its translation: CASSPSGPSYEQYF.

The CDR3 DNA is TGTGCCAGCAGTCAAAGCCGGGACAGGGCCTATGGCTACACCTTC. Translation: CASSQSRDRAYGYTF. The chain recombines TRBV28 with TRBJ1-2; TRBD1 aligns across 9 bases. CDR3 size: 15 residues. The trim removed 5 bases at V and 4 bases at J, leaving 8 bases unmatched. Looked up from germline, CDR1 is MDHEN and CDR2 is SYDVKM.

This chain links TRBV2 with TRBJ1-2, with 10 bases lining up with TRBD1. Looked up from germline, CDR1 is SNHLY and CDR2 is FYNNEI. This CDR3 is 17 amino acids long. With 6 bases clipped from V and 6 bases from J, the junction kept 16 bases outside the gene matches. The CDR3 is CASSYNSGQGGEDGYTF. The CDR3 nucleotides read TGTGCCAGCAGCTATAACTCCGGACAGGGGGGAGAGGATGGCTACACCTTC.

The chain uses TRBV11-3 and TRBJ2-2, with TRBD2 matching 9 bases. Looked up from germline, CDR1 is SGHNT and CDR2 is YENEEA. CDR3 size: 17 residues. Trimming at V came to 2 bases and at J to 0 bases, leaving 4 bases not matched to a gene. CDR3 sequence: CASSLILAGSNTGELFF. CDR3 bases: TGTGCCAGCAGCTTAATCCTAGCGGGGTCGAACACCGGGGAGCTGTTTTTT.

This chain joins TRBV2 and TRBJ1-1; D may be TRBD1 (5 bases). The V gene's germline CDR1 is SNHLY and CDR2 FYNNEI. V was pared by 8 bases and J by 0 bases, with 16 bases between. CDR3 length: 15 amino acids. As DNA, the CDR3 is TGTGCCAGCTCAAGGACAACCGCTTTGAACACTGAAGCTTTCTTT. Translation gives CASSRTTALNTEAFF.

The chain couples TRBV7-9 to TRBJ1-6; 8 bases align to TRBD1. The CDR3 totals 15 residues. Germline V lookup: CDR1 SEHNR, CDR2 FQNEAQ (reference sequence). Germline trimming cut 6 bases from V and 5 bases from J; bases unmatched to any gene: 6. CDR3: CASSRQGFDNSPLHF. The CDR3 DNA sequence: TGTGCCAGCAGTCGACAGGGGTTCGATAATTCACCCCTCCACTTT.

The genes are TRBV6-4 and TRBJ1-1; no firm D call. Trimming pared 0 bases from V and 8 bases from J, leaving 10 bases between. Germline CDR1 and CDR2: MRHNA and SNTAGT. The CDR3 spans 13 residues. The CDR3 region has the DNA TGTGCCAGCAGTGACTCGAACGTGGGGGAAGCTTTCTTT. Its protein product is CASSDSNVGEAFF.

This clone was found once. CDR3 DNA sequence: TGCGCCAGCAGCTTGGCTCAAGGGGGCCAAGAGACCCAGTACTTC. It encodes CASSLAQGGQETQYF. This chain connects TRBV5-1 to TRBJ2-5, with D perhaps matching TRBD1 (6 bases). The germline gives CDR1 SGHRS, CDR2 YFSETQ. The CDR3 runs to 15 residues. Trimming left V 0 bases short and J 1 base short, with 10 bases between.

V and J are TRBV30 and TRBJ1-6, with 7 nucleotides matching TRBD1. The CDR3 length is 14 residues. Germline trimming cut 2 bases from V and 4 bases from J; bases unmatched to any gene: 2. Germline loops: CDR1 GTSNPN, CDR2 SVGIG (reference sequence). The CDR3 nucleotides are TGTGCCTGGAGTCCAGGGGGATATAATTCACCCCTCCACTTT. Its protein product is CAWSPGGYNSPLHF.

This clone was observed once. In DNA, the CDR3 is TGCGCCAGCAGCTTGGCCAGGGGTCAGCCCCAGCATTTT. Amino acid sequence: CASSLARGQPQHF. The chain employs TRBV5-1 and TRBJ1-5; D may be TRBD1 (6 bases). The CDR3 runs 13 residues. Trimming stripped 0 bases from V and 6 bases from J, with 7 bases between. CDR1 SGHRS and CDR2 YFSETQ come from the germline V gene.

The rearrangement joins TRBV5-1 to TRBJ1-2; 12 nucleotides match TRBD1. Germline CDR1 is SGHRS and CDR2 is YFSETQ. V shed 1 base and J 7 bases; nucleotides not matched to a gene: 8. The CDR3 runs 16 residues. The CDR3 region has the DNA TGCGCCAGCAGCTTGACCAGGGGACAGGGGGCTTTTGGCTACACCTTC. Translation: CASSLTRGQGAFGYTF. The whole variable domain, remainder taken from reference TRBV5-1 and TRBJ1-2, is KAGVTQTPRYLIKTRGQQVTLSCSPISGHRSVSWYQQTPGQGLQFLFEYFSETQRNKGNFPGRFSGRQFSNSRSEMNVSTLELGDSALYLCASSLTRGQGAFGYTFGSGTRLTVV.

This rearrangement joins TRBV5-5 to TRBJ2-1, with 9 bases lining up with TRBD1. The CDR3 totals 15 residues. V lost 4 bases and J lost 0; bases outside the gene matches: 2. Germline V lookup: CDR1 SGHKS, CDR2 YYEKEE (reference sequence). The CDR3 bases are TGTGCCAGCAGCAGGGACAGGGTCTCCTACAATGAGCAGTTCTTC. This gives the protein CASSRDRVSYNEQFF.